This is a list of T cell receptor beta chains from one sample in a study of graft-versus-host responses after intestinal transplantation. Here immunoSEQ multiplex PCR was the method, and the copy in TCRdb shows in-frame clones only, minus some. The sample includes 15,000 to 20,000 clones, roughly four fifths of them seen just once. The sample in question was ileum tissue, obtained less than 600 days after intestinal transplantation. The origin of the receptors is a human patient who received an intestinal transplant, so some T cells may come from the graft donor. Each CDR3 is given with its conserved first and last residue.

v_call: TRBV7-6
j_call: TRBJ2-1
cdr3_aa: CASSSFPSAYNEQFF

v_call: TRBV6-4
j_call: TRBJ1-3
cdr3_aa: CASSDGRGLNSGNTIYF

v_call: TRBV7-3
j_call: TRBJ1-1
cdr3_aa: CASSLRSAGVVFF

v_call: TRBV28
j_call: TRBJ1-1
cdr3_aa: CASSDRVTEAFF

v_call: TRBV6-1
j_call: TRBJ2-1
cdr3_aa: CASSGQRGSNEQFF

v_call: TRBV19
j_call: TRBJ2-7
cdr3_aa: CASSPGVTYEQYF

v_call: TRBV10-1
j_call: TRBJ2-3
cdr3_aa: CASSESMGIDTQYF

v_call: TRBV11-2
j_call: TRBJ2-3
cdr3_aa: CASSPTGTDTDTQYF

v_call: TRBV4-1
j_call: TRBJ1-4
cdr3_aa: CASSQARTGRGEKLFF

v_call: TRBV27
j_call: TRBJ1-6
cdr3_aa: CASSSAVNSPLHF

v_call: TRBV30
j_call: TRBJ2-2
cdr3_aa: CAWSDEGAGGELFF

v_call: TRBV4-1
j_call: TRBJ2-7
cdr3_aa: CASSQGPGAVYEQYF

v_call: TRBV28
j_call: TRBJ1-1
cdr3_aa: CASWGQPMNTEAFF

v_call: TRBV29-1
j_call: TRBJ2-2
cdr3_aa: CSVVAGELFF

v_call: TRBV5-6
j_call: TRBJ1-1
cdr3_aa: CASSRQLSTEAFF

v_call: TRBV20-1
j_call: TRBJ2-5
cdr3_aa: CSADRGETQYF

v_call: TRBV13
j_call: TRBJ2-3
cdr3_aa: CASSLDFRRGTSGGDTQYF

v_call: TRBV4-1
j_call: TRBJ1-6
cdr3_aa: CASSQGTGEINSPLHF

v_call: TRBV6-5
j_call: TRBJ2-5
cdr3_aa: CASSPDRGGKETQYF

v_call: TRBV13
j_call: TRBJ2-3
cdr3_aa: CASSLRGTDTQYF

v_call: TRBV5-1
j_call: TRBJ1-1
cdr3_aa: CASSYFSGTEAFF

v_call: TRBV21-1
j_call: TRBJ2-1
cdr3_aa: CASSPRDTYHNEQFF

v_call: TRBV6-6
j_call: TRBJ2-1
cdr3_aa: CASTPSGENEQFF

v_call: TRBV7-2
j_call: TRBJ2-7
cdr3_aa: CASSLLQGYEQYF

v_call: TRBV18
j_call: TRBJ2-7
cdr3_aa: CASSPRVGTGVEYEQYF

v_call: TRBV7-8
j_call: TRBJ2-5
cdr3_aa: CASSRGGQEAQYF

v_call: TRBV6-6
j_call: TRBJ1-5
cdr3_aa: CASSYTTGSGQPQHF

v_call: TRBV28
j_call: TRBJ1-2
cdr3_aa: CASRRGTNYGYTF

v_call: TRBV10-2
j_call: TRBJ1-5
cdr3_aa: CASSETDSNQPQHF

v_call: TRBV5-1
j_call: TRBJ2-1
cdr3_aa: CASRGVAGYEQFF

v_call: TRBV27
j_call: TRBJ1-3
cdr3_aa: CASSLKGRSGNTIYF

v_call: TRBV23-1
j_call: TRBJ1-3
cdr3_aa: CASSQSNGGSGNTIYF

v_call: TRBV18
j_call: TRBJ2-5
cdr3_aa: CASSKGLEETQYF

v_call: TRBV2
j_call: TRBJ1-5
cdr3_aa: CASSGDRPYQPQHF

v_call: TRBV6-6
j_call: TRBJ1-2
cdr3_aa: CASSYEQGARGYTF

v_call: TRBV4-1
j_call: TRBJ2-1
cdr3_aa: CASSQDVLAGGHVNEQFF

v_call: TRBV9
j_call: TRBJ1-6
cdr3_aa: CASSARGDRSPSPLHF

v_call: TRBV11-2
j_call: TRBJ2-5
cdr3_aa: CASSSSDGQGRGTQYF

v_call: TRBV10-3
j_call: TRBJ2-7
cdr3_aa: CAISDYSGGAREQYF

v_call: TRBV28
j_call: TRBJ2-1
cdr3_aa: CASSLEIGTGDYNEQFF

v_call: TRBV7-2
j_call: TRBJ2-7
cdr3_aa: CASSLNLVTYEQYF

v_call: TRBV2
j_call: TRBJ2-1
cdr3_aa: CASKGPRNEQFF